These 24 T cell receptor beta chains originate from one sample sequenced in a study of early T cells in non-severe SARS-CoV-2 infection. Each CDR3 protein gets one entry after TCRdb re-called the 5' RACE reads with MiXCR. The top ten clones hold roughly 5.2% of a sample with some 28,000 distinct CDR3 sequences, roughly 5.8% of them seen once. Sequencing used whole blood. The source of these receptors is an adult who was a healthcare worker with PCR-confirmed SARS-CoV-2 infection or an uninfected control (not recorded which).

This clonotype was counted many times. V gene TRBV6-5 combines with J gene TRBJ1-1, with unresolved D. CDR3 length: 11 residues. Trimming took off 6 bases at V and 3 bases at J, with 5 bases between the two ends. Germline V gene lookup returns CDR1 MNHEY and CDR2 SVGAGI. The CDR3 DNA is TGTGCCAGCAGCGGGGACACTGAAGCTTTCTTT. It is translated as CASSGDTEAFF.

Ten or more counts support this clonotype. The V and J genes are TRBV27 and TRBJ2-1; 13 bases are shared with TRBD2. The J segment lost 8 bases and the V segment lost 3 bases, leaving 7 bases of the junction unmatched. The CDR3 runs to 16 residues. The V gene's germline CDR1 is MNHEY and CDR2 SMNVEV (reference sequence). The CDR3 loop reads CASSLLGTSGKDEQFF. The CDR3 region has the DNA TGTGCCAGCAGTTTGCTGGGGACTAGCGGGAAGGATGAGCAGTTCTTC.

At least ten counts were recorded for this clonotype. CDR3 amino acids: CASSFAPVSGNEKLFF. CDR3 sequence (DNA): TGTGCCAGCAGCTTTGCCCCGGTTTCCGGTAATGAAAAACTGTTTTTT. J is TRBJ1-4 and V is TRBV7-8; D not resolved. V was clipped by 3 bases and J by 4 bases, with 15 bases between them. The germline V gene encodes CDR1 SGHVS and CDR2 FQNEAQ. The CDR3 length is 16 residues.

The CDR3 DNA follows: TGTGCCAGCAGTTTAGGAGGGGCTCTTAACATTCAGTACTTC. This encodes CASSLGGALNIQYF. The chain is built from TRBV12-3 or TRBV12-4 and TRBJ2-4; D may be TRBD1 or TRBD2 (5 bases each). The CDR3 is 14 amino acids. V was shortened by 1 base and J by 7 bases, with 11 bases between the two germline ends.

This clonotype has a count of ten or more. The chain carries TRBV27 and TRBJ1-1; D unresolved. Trimming removed 9 bases at V and 0 bases at J, with 11 bases between. Germline assignment: CDR1 MNHEY and CDR2 SMNVEV (reference sequence). The length of the CDR3 is 13 residues. The CDR3 bases are TGTGCCAGTACCGGGAATCTGAACACTGAAGCTTTCTTT. Translated, it gives CASTGNLNTEAFF.

This clonotype appeared a single time. CDR3 amino acids: CASSLGVPYEQYF. DNA for the CDR3: TGTGCCAGCAGTTTGGGGGTGCCCTACGAGCAGTACTTC. This chain uses TRBV28 with TRBJ2-7; perhaps D is TRBD1 or TRBD2 (5 bases each). Germline V gene lookup returns CDR1 MDHEN and CDR2 SYDVKM. The V end was cut by 3 bases, the J end by 2 bases, with 8 bases between. CDR3 length: 13 amino acids.

The V call is TRBV7-3, the J call TRBJ2-1; perhaps TRBD2 as D (5 bases). Germline V gene lookup returns CDR1 SGHTA and CDR2 FQGTGA. The CDR3 spans 12 residues. V was trimmed by 3 bases and J by 10 bases, leaving 10 bases between them. This CDR3 is CASSFTGGEQFF. CDR3 sequence (DNA): TGTGCCAGCAGCTTTACCGGCGGGGAGCAGTTCTTC.

This clonotype was recorded at least ten times. This chain uses TRBV28 with TRBJ2-7; TRBD1 or TRBD2 may be the D gene (5 bases each). CDR3 length equals 11 residues. Germline loops: CDR1 MDHEN, CDR2 SYDVKM. V was pared by 11 bases and J by 5 bases, with 13 bases between. CDR3 in DNA: TGTGCCGGGGGTGAGCCCCACGAGCAGTACTTC. Protein product: CAGGEPHEQYF.

The J gene is TRBJ2-1, the V gene TRBV20-1, with D possibly being TRBD2 (6 bases). Trimming removed 6 bases from V and 4 bases from J, with 10 bases in between. Germline CDR1 reads DFQATT; CDR2 reads SNEGSKA (reference sequence). The CDR3 spans 12 residues. CDR3 amino acids: CSAQDYYNEQFF. In DNA, the CDR3 is TGCAGTGCCCAGGACTATTACAATGAGCAGTTCTTC.

Many counts were recorded for this clonotype. V gene TRBV10-3 combines with J gene TRBJ2-7; TRBD2 agrees at 7 bases. Germline CDR1 reads ENHRY; CDR2 reads SYGVKD. The CDR3 contains 13 residues. J lost 9 bases, V lost 4 bases, and 9 bases had no gene match. CDR3 protein: CAISGSLGGGQYF. In DNA, the CDR3 is TGTGCCATCAGTGGGTCCCTTGGCGGGGGGCAGTACTTC.

This clonotype was observed many times. The chain recombines TRBV6-2 or TRBV6-3 with TRBJ2-7, with TRBD2 matching over 9 bases. This CDR3 has 15 residues. Germline CDR1 reads MNHEY; CDR2 reads SVGEGT. The junction had 7 bases not matched to a gene; V was cut back by 5 bases and J by 2 bases. The DNA of the CDR3 is TGTGCCAGCAGTGCCCAACTAGCGGGTGCCTACGAGCAGTACTTC. Protein product: CASSAQLAGAYEQYF.

This clonotype occurred many times. The chain joins TRBV9 to TRBJ1-1; D remains ambiguous. The CDR3 length is 13 residues. Germline V gene lookup returns CDR1 SGDLS and CDR2 YYNGEE. V lost 0 bases and J lost 2, with 5 bases in between. The CDR3 loop reads CASSVVSNTEAFF. The CDR3, as DNA: TGTGCCAGCAGCGTAGTTAGTAACACTGAAGCTTTCTTT.

This clonotype occurred many times. J is TRBJ1-6 and V is TRBV18, with a weak D call TRBD1 (5 bases). Germline V gives CDR1 KGHSH, CDR2 LQKENI. The CDR3 has 14 residues. V lost 0 bases, J lost 7 bases, and 7 bases lay in between. The CDR3 bases are TGTGCCAGCTCACCACCAGGACACAATTCACCCCTCCACTTT. The encoded protein is CASSPPGHNSPLHF.

The sample holds many counts of this clonotype. The V and J genes are TRBV29-1 and TRBJ2-7, with TRBD2 as a possible D gene (6 bases). CDR3 length equals 12 residues. The germline CDR1 and CDR2 sequences are SQVTM and ANQGSEA. The V end lost 5 bases, the J end lost 5 bases, and 13 bases lay between the germline ends. CDR3 coding DNA: TGCAGCGTTTTGGGGGGTCTGAACGAGCAGTACTTC. Its translation is CSVLGGLNEQYF.

This clonotype was seen a handful of times. This chain uses TRBV7-9 with TRBJ1-3, with D hard to call. Between the trimmed V and J ends, which lost 1 base and 0 bases, there was a span of 10 bases. This CDR3 is built from 16 residues. Looked up from germline, CDR1 is SEHNR and CDR2 is FQNEAQ (reference sequence). The CDR3 reads CASSLEPGVSGNTIYF. The CDR3 DNA reads as TGTGCCAGCAGCTTAGAACCAGGCGTCTCTGGAAACACCATATATTTT.

In this sample, this clonotype turned up many times. The V and J genes are TRBV6-5 and TRBJ2-7; 7 bases are shared with TRBD1. CDR1 MNHEY and CDR2 SVGAGI come from the germline V gene. CDR3 length equals 12 residues. J lost 4 bases, V lost 6 bases, and 3 bases had no gene match. CDR3 in amino acids: CASRGDSYEQYF. The CDR3 bases are TGTGCCAGCAGAGGGGACAGTTACGAGCAGTACTTC.

This clonotype was seen ten or more times. For the CDR3, the DNA is TGTGCCAGCAGCGGGACAGGGGATCGCAATCAGCCCCAGCATTTT. It translates to CASSGTGDRNQPQHF. The rearrangement joins TRBV9 to TRBJ1-5; 9 nucleotides line up with TRBD1. The CDR3 contains 15 residues. Germline lookup yields CDR1 SGDLS and CDR2 YYNGEE. Losses at the gene ends were 3 bases for V and 2 bases for J; bases not matched to a gene: 3.

In this sample, this clonotype turned up a few times. The rearrangement links TRBV20-1 to TRBJ2-5; tentative D call: TRBD1 (5 bases). Trimming cost V 1 base and J 2 bases, with 5 bases left between them. Looked up from germline, CDR1 is DFQATT and CDR2 is SNEGSKA (reference sequence). The CDR3 extends over 12 amino acids. This CDR3 reads CSARGQQETQYF. The CDR3 bases are TGCAGTGCTAGAGGACAGCAAGAGACCCAGTACTTC.

This clonotype came up many times. The chain is built from TRBV12-3 or TRBV12-4 and TRBJ1-1, with unresolved D. The CDR3 has 14 residues. V was shortened by 1 base and J by 2 bases, with 8 bases between the two germline ends. The CDR3 loop reads CASSLDGGNTEAFF. The CDR3 nucleotides are TGTGCCAGCAGTTTAGATGGCGGAAACACTGAAGCTTTCTTT.

This clonotype was seen ten or more times. The chain carries TRBV13 and TRBJ2-3; 10 bases line up with TRBD2. Germline CDR1 reads PRHDT; CDR2 reads FYEKMQ (reference sequence). V shed 8 bases and J 4 bases; nucleotides not matched to a gene: 15. This CDR3 contains 17 residues. CDR3 loop: CASRTSGGAGQADTQYF. CDR3 sequence (DNA): TGTGCCAGCCGGACCAGCGGGGGGGCCGGGCAAGCAGATACGCAGTATTTT.

The gene calls are TRBV4-3 and TRBJ1-1, with a possible D match to TRBD1 (6 bases). With 0 bases removed from V and 6 bases from J, the gap between germline ends came to 11 bases. The CDR3 is 14 amino acids. Germline V lookup: CDR1 LGHNA, CDR2 YSLEER. The CDR3 DNA reads as TGCGCCAGCAGCCAAGATATGAGGGGGTCTGAAGCTTTCTTT. This sequence encodes CASSQDMRGSEAFF.

This clonotype was detected only a few times. CDR3 sequence reads: CASSRTPGPSGANVLTF. CDR3 coding DNA: TGTGCCAGCAGTCGAACCCCAGGGCCCTCTGGGGCCAACGTCCTGACTTTC. J is TRBJ2-6 and V is TRBV27; possible D gene TRBD1, 5 bases. Trimming stripped 5 bases from V and 0 bases from J, with 14 bases between. Germline CDR1 MNHEY, CDR2 SMNVEV (reference sequence). This CDR3 is built from 17 residues.

This clonotype was counted many times. The chain recombines TRBV5-1 with TRBJ2-3; D is possibly TRBD1 (5 bases). This CDR3 contains 16 residues. The ends were cut back, 0 bases at V and 1 base at J, with 12 bases in the middle. Germline values: CDR1 SGHRS, CDR2 YFSETQ. CDR3 DNA: TGCGCCAGCAGCTTGGAGGGGTTAGCTGGCACAGATACGCAGTATTTT. Encoded protein: CASSLEGLAGTDTQYF.

This clonotype came up many times. The rearrangement joins TRBV5-1 to TRBJ2-7; TRBD1 aligns across 8 bases. The CDR3 is 13 residues long. Germline CDR1 is SGHRS and CDR2 is YFSETQ. V was pared by 3 bases and J by 3 bases, with 2 bases of the junction left unmatched. CDR3 protein: CASSSGQGYEQYF. The CDR3 nucleotides read TGCGCCAGCAGCTCAGGACAGGGCTACGAGCAGTACTTC.